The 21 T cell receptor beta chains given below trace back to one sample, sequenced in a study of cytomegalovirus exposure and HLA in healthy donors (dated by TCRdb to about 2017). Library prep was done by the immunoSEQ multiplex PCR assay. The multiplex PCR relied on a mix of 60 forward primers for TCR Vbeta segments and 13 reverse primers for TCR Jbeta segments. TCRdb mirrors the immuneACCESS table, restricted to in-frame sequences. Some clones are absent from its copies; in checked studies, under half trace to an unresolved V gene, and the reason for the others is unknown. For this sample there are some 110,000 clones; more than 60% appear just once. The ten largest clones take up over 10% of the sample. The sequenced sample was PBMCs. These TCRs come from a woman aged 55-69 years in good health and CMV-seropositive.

Here the CDR3 DNA reads TGTGCCAGCAGTTTATACAGCTCCTACGAGCAGTACTTC. It is translated as CASSLYSSYEQYF. The chain links TRBV27 to TRBJ2-7; D unresolved. V shed 1 base and J shed 0 bases, with 4 bases lying between them. Germline V gene data show CDR1 as MNHEY and CDR2 as SMNVEV (reference sequence). This CDR3 contains 13 residues.

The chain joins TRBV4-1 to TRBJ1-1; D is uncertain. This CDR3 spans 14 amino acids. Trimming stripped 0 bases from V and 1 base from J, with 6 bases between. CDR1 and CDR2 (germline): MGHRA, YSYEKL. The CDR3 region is CASSQEPQNTEAFF. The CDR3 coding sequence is TGCGCCAGCAGCCAAGAGCCACAGAACACTGAAGCTTTCTTT.

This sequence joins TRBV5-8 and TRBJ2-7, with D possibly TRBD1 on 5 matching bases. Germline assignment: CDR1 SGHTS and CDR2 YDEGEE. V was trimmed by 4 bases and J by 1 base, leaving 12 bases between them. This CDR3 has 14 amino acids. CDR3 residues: CASSGRVGSYEQYF. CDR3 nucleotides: TGTGCCAGCAGCGGCAGGGTAGGGTCCTACGAGCAGTACTTC.

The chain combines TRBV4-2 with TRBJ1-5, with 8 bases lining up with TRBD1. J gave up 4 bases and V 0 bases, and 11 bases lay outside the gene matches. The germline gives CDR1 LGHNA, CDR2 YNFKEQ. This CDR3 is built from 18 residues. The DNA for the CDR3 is TGTGCCAGCAGCCAAGATATTTATATCGGGACAGGAAATCAGCCCCAGCATTTT. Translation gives CASSQDIYIGTGNQPQHF.

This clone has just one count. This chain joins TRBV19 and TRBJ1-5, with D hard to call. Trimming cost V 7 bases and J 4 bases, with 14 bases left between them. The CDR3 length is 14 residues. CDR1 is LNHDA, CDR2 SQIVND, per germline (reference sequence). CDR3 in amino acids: CASTPGKVNQPQHF. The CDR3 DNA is TGTGCCAGTACCCCCGGGAAGGTTAATCAGCCCCAGCATTTT. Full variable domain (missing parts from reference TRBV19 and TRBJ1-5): DGGITQSPKYLFRKEGQNVTLSCEQNLNHDAMYWYRQDPGQGLRLIYYSQIVNDFQKGDIAEGYSVSREKKESFPLTVTSAQKNPTAFYLCASTPGKVNQPQHFGDGTRLSIL.

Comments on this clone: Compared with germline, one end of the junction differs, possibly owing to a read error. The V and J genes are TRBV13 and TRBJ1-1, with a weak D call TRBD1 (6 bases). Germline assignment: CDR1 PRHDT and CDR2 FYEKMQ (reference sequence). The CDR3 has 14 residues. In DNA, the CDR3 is TGTGCCAGCAGCTTAAACGACAGGCAAACTGAAACTTTCTTT. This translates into CASSLNDRQTETFF.

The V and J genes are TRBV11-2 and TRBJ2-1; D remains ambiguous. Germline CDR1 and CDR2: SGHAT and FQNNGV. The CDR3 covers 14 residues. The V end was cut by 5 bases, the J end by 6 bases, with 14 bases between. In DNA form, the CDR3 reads TGTGCCAGCAGCCTCCGGAGCCGACTCAATGAGCAGTTCTTC. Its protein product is CASSLRSRLNEQFF.

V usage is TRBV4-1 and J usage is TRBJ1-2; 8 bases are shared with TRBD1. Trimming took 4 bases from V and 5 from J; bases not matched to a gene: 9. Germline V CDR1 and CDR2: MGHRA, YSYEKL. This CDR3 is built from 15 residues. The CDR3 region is CASSPRGRGLYGYTF. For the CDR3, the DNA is TGCGCCAGCAGCCCCCGGGGCAGGGGGCTTTATGGCTACACCTTC.

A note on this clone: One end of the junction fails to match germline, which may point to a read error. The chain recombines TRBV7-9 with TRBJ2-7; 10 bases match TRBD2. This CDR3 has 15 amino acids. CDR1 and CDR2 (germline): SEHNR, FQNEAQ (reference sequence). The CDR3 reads CSSSPLAGGRYEQYF. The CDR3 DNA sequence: TGTTCCAGCAGCCCTTTAGCGGGAGGAAGGTACGAGCAGTACTTC.

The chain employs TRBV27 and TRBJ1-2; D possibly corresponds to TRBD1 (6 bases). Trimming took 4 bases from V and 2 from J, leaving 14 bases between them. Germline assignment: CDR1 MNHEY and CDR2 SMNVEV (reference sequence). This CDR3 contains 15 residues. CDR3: CASSSWTASNYGYTF. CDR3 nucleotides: TGTGCCAGCAGTTCCTGGACAGCGAGCAACTATGGCTACACCTTC.

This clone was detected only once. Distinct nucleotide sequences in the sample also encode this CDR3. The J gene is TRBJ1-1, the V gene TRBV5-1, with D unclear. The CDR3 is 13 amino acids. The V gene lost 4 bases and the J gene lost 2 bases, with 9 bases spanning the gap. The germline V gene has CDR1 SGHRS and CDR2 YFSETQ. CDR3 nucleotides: TGCGCCAGCAGCCTAACAGAAAACACTGAAGCTTTCTTT. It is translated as CASSLTENTEAFF.

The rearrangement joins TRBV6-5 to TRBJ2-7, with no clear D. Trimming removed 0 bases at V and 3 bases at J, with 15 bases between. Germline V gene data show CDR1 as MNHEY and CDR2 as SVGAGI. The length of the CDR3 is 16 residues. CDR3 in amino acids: CASSYSIPGLGYEQYF. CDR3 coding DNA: TGTGCCAGCAGTTACTCGATACCGGGTCTTGGCTACGAGCAGTACTTC.

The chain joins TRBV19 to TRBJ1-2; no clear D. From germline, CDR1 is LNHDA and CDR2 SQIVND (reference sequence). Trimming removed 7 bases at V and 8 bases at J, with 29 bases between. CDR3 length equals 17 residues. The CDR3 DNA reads TGTGCCAGTATTAAGGCGCAAAATCCCGAACGACGGAGAGGCTACACCTTC. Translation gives CASIKAQNPERRRGYTF.

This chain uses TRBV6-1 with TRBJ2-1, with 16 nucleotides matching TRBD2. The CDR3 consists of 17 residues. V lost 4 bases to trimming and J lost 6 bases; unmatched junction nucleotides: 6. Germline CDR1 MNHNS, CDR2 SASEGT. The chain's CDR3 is CASSVVGLAGGGNEQFF. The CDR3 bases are TGTGCCAGCAGTGTTGTGGGACTAGCGGGAGGGGGCAATGAGCAGTTCTTC.

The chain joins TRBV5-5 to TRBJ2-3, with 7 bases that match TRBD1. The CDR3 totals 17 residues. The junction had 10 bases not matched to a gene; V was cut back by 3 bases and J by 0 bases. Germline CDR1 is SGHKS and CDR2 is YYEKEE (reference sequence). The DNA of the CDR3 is TGTGCCAGCAGCTCGACCCTACAGGGGCCCAGCACAGATACGCAGTATTTT. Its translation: CASSSTLQGPSTDTQYF.

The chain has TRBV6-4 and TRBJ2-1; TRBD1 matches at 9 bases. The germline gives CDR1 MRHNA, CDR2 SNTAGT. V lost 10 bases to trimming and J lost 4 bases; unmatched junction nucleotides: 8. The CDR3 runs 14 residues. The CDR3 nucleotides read TGTGCCAACAACCGGGACAGGGTATACAATGAGCAGTTCTTC. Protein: CANNRDRVYNEQFF.

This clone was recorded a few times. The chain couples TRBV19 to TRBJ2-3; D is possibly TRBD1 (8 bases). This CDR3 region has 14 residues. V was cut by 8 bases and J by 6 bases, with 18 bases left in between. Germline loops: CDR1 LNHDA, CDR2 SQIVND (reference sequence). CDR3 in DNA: TGTGCCAGTGGACAGGGAGGGCGTTTGGATACGCAGTATTTT. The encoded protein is CASGQGGRLDTQYF.

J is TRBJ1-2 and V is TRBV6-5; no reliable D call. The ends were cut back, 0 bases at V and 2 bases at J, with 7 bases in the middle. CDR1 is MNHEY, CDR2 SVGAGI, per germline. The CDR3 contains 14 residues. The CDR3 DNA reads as TGTGCCAGCAGTTACTCGGCCACCAACTATGGCTACACCTTC. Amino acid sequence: CASSYSATNYGYTF.

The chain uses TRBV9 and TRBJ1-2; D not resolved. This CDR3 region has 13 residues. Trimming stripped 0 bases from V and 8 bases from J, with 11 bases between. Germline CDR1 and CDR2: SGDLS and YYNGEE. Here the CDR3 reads CASSVVFGEGYTF. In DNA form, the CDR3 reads TGTGCCAGCAGCGTAGTATTCGGGGAAGGCTACACCTTC.

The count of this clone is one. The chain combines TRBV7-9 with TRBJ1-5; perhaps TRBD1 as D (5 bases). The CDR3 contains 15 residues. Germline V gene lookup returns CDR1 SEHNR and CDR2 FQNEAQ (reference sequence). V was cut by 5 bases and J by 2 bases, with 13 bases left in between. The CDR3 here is CASSAREGGNQPQHF. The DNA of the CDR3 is TGTGCCAGCAGCGCCAGGGAGGGAGGCAATCAGCCCCAGCATTTT.

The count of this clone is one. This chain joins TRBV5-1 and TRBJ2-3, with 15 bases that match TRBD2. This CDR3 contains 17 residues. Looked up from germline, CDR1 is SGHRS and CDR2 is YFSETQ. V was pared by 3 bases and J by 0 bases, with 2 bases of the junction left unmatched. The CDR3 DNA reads TGCGCCAGCAGCTGGGGACTAGCGGGGGGTAGCACAGATACGCAGTATTTT. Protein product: CASSWGLAGGSTDTQYF.